The 32 T cell receptor beta chains presented below share a single source sample, sequenced in a study of tumor and adjacent non-tumor tissue in lung cancer. RNA was extracted from bulk tissue without any cell sorting. Distant lung tissue was collected more than 3 cm away from the tumor edge. A modified ARM-PCR protocol with three rounds of nested PCR amplified TCRbeta. TCRdb passed the multiplex PCR reads through MiXCR, listing each CDR3 protein once. The sample lists 40,000 to 55,000 distinct CDR3 sequences; about 80% were seen once. Sample: distant non-tumor lung tissue. These receptors came from an older woman with non-small cell lung cancer.

About this clonotype: This may be a read error, as it is one base from a much larger clone. This sequence joins TRBV28 and TRBJ1-1; D call uncertain. CDR3 length equals 15 residues. Germline CDR1 reads MDHEN; CDR2 reads SYDVKM. The CDR3 region is CACRSRRRMNTEAFF. Written as DNA, the CDR3 is TGTGCCTGCAGAAGCCGACGGAGAATGAACACTGAAGCTTTCTTT.

Regarding this clonotype: The junction departs from the called germline gene at one end, perhaps through a read error. This CDR3 reads CASNQGTSGADMQYF. CDR3 nucleotides: TGTGCCAGCAACCAAGGGACTAGCGGGGCAGATATGCAGTATTTT. The rearrangement joins TRBV4-3 to TRBJ2-3; TRBD2 matches 13 bases. CDR1 and CDR2 (germline): LGHNA, YSLEER. This CDR3 is 15 amino acids long.

In the case of this clonotype: The conserved final phenylalanine or tryptophan is absent from the CDR3, which likely points to a read error. The V gene is TRBV6-5, the J gene TRBJ1-1; 8 bases align to TRBD1. J gave up 7 bases and V 7 bases, and 14 bases lay outside the gene matches. Germline V gene lookup returns CDR1 MNHEY and CDR2 SVGAGI. The CDR3 is made up of 15 amino acids. This CDR3 is CASTSFRDRMVEAFL. Written as DNA, the CDR3 is TGTGCCAGCACCTCTTTCCGGGACAGGATGGTTGAAGCTTTCCTT.

Comments on this clonotype: Compared with germline, one end of the junction differs, possibly owing to a read error. The chain employs TRBV6-6 and TRBJ2-7; D may correspond to TRBD1 or TRBD2 (5 bases each). This CDR3 has 13 residues. The germline V gene has CDR1 MNHNY and CDR2 SVGAGI (reference sequence). The CDR3 here is CASSSGSSFEQYF. CDR3 DNA: TGTGCTAGCAGTTCAGGGAGTAGCTTCGAGCAGTACTTC.

The CDR3: CSVLLPGTGKMSTEAFF. In DNA form, the CDR3 reads TGCAGTGTTCTTTTACCCGGGACAGGGAAAATGAGCACTGAAGCTTTCTTT. The chain couples TRBV29-1 to TRBJ1-1; 9 nucleotides line up with TRBD1. The CDR3 covers 17 residues. The germline V gene encodes CDR1 SQVTM and CDR2 ANQGSEA.

On this clonotype itself: Given a much more abundant clone one base away, this may be a read error. The chain combines TRBV28 with TRBJ1-2; a weak D match, TRBD1 (5 bases). Trimming removed 5 bases from V and 9 bases from J, with 16 bases in between. Germline values: CDR1 MDHEN, CDR2 SYDVKM. This CDR3 spans 13 amino acids. CDR3 nucleotide sequence: TGTGCCAGCAGTCTCGAGAAGGGGAGATGCTACACCTTC. This sequence encodes CASSLEKGRCYTF.

The chain couples TRBV4-3 to TRBJ2-7; 7 nucleotides match TRBD1. Per germline, CDR1 LGHNA and CDR2 YSLEER. Unmatched junction bases numbered 13, after V lost 11 bases and J lost 3 bases. This CDR3 has 14 amino acids. CDR3 in amino acids: CARNPPTGIYEQYF. The CDR3 bases are TGCGCCCGCAACCCACCGACAGGGATCTACGAGCAGTACTTC.

V gene TRBV6-5 combines with J gene TRBJ1-6; the match to TRBD1 covers 7 bases. Germline loops: CDR1 MNHEY, CDR2 SVGAGI. The CDR3 totals 16 residues. CDR3 sequence reads: CVSVQPGGSYNSPLHF. CDR3 bases: TGTGTTAGCGTCCAGCCAGGGGGCTCCTATAATTCACCCCTCCACTTT.

V is TRBV7-8 and J is TRBJ2-5, with D possibly being TRBD1 or TRBD2 (5 bases each). This CDR3 comprises 15 residues. Germline V gives CDR1 SGHVS, CDR2 FQNEAQ. With 5 bases removed from V and 5 bases from J, the gap between germline ends came to 18 bases. CDR3 bases: TGTGCCAGCAGCGAAACGGGGCTGAAAGATGAGACCCAGTACTTC. Its protein product is CASSETGLKDETQYF. Supplemented by reference TRBV7-8 and TRBJ2-5, the full variable domain reads GAGVSQSPRYKVAKRGQDVALRCDPISGHVSLFWYQQALGQGPEFLTYFQNEAQLDKSGLPSDRFFAERPEGSVSTLKIQRTQQEDSAVYLCASSETGLKDETQYFGPGTRLLVL.

In regard to this clonotype: Relative to the germline gene, one junction end is altered; a read error may explain this. V usage is TRBV11-2 and J usage is TRBJ2-3; D may correspond to TRBD1 or TRBD2 (5 bases each). The germline V gene encodes CDR1 SGHAT and CDR2 FQNNGV. The CDR3 loop spans 15 amino acids. The CDR3 nucleotides are TGTCCCAGCAGCGCCACCGGGACGGACACCGATACGCAGTATTTT. Its protein is CPSSATGTDTDTQYF. Drawing the rest from reference TRBV11-2 and TRBJ2-3, the complete variable domain is EAGVAQSPRYKIIEKRQSVAFWCNPISGHATLYWYQQILGQGPKLLIQFQNNGVVDDSQLPKDRFSAERLKGVDSTLKIQPAKLEDSAVYLCPSSATGTDTDTQYFGPGTRLTVL.

J is TRBJ2-3 and V is TRBV11-2; D uncertain. Trimming cost V 4 bases and J 0 bases, with 11 bases left between them. The CDR3 has 15 amino acids. The germline CDR1 and CDR2 sequences are SGHAT and FQNNGV. In DNA, the CDR3 is TGTGCCAGCAGCTCCTTAGCAATGAGCACAGATACGCAGTATTTT. Translated, it gives CASSSLAMSTDTQYF.

Concerning this clonotype itself: Mismatch with germline at one junction end may stem from a read error. V usage is TRBV4-3 and J usage is TRBJ2-7, with D perhaps being TRBD1 or TRBD2 (5 bases each). The CDR3 runs to 19 residues. The germline V gene encodes CDR1 LGHNA and CDR2 YSLEER. The CDR3 nucleotides read TGCGCCAGCAGCCAAGCCGCTACGACGGGACCGCAGAGCTCCCACGAGCAGTACTTC. As protein: CASSQAATTGPQSSHEQYF.

This clonotype showed up just once. One end of the junction varies from germline; a read error may be responsible. This chain links TRBV5-6 with TRBJ2-3; D perhaps matches TRBD1 (6 bases). Germline V CDR1 and CDR2: SGHDT, YYEEEE. This CDR3 is built from 16 residues. CDR3 sequence: CAGSLISGHNTDTQYF. In DNA, the CDR3 is TGTGCCGGCAGCTTGATATCGGGACACAACACAGATACGCAGTATTTT.

With regard to this clonotype: A much larger clone sits a single nucleotide away, making a read error possible. The V call is TRBV20-1, the J call TRBJ1-3; D ambiguous. Germline V gives CDR1 DFQATT, CDR2 SNEGSKA (reference sequence). This CDR3 is 14 amino acids long. V lost 5 bases and J 1 base, leaving 12 bases between the germline ends. As DNA, the CDR3 is TGCAGTGCTTATGGTCAACTATCTGGAAACACCATATATTTT. Translation: CSAYGQLSGNTIYF.

Of note for this clonotype: An end of the junction does not agree with germline; a read error may underlie this. The chain is built from TRBV6-5 and TRBJ1-1; D might be TRBD1 (5 bases). This CDR3 is 14 amino acids long. Germline loops: CDR1 MNHEY, CDR2 SVGAGI. The CDR3 loop is CAGSLGVGARKAFF. The CDR3 DNA reads as TGTGCCGGCAGTTTAGGGGTAGGAGCAAGGAAAGCTTTCTTT.

This clonotype appeared many times. V usage is TRBV11-2 and J usage is TRBJ2-3, with D tentatively TRBD2 (5 bases). The germline CDR1 and CDR2 sequences are SGHAT and FQNNGV. The CDR3 runs to 15 residues. Deletions cut 4 bases from V and 2 bases from J, with 13 bases between. DNA of the CDR3: TGTGCCAGCAGCTCCTTAGCGATGAACACAGATACGCAGTATTTT. Its protein product is CASSSLAMNTDTQYF.

As concerns this clonotype: It is likely a read error, because the conserved phenylalanine at the end of the CDR3 is missing. The rearrangement joins TRBV12-3 or TRBV12-4 to TRBJ2-6, with D perhaps TRBD2 (6 bases). The CDR3 has 15 residues. DNA of the CDR3: TGTGCCAGTAGTTTAAGGAGGGCTGGGGCCAACGTCCTGACTGTC. Translating it yields CASSLRRAGANVLTV.

This clonotype came up many times. V is TRBV24-1 and J is TRBJ2-5, with 8 bases that match TRBD1. Trimming at V came to 3 bases and at J to 4 bases, leaving 6 bases not matched to a gene. From germline, CDR1 is KGHDR and CDR2 SFDVKD. The CDR3 length is 15 residues. The CDR3 DNA is TGTGCCACCAGTGATAACGACAGGGGAGGAGAGACCCAGTACTTC. It codes for CATSDNDRGGETQYF.

Note on this clonotype: The junction differs from germline at one of its ends, possibly a read error. The chain links TRBV11-2 to TRBJ2-1; D perhaps matches TRBD1 (6 bases). The CDR3 spans 16 residues. Germline-derived CDR1 and CDR2 are SGHAT and FQNNGV. The CDR3 reads CASSTHRVLECNKQFF. Here the CDR3 DNA reads TGTGCCAGCAGCACCCACAGGGTGCTAGAGTGCAATAAGCAGTTCTTC.

Concerning this clonotype itself: A read error is possible here, since a much larger clone lies one base away. The V and J genes are TRBV5-1 and TRBJ1-5; 8 bases agree with TRBD1. The end of the DNA is better explained by TRBJ2-3, so the J call may be wrong. In germline, CDR1 is SGHRS, CDR2 YFSETQ. This CDR3 is built from 14 residues. The CDR3 sequence is CASSPDRGNQPQYF. DNA of the CDR3: TGCGCCAGCAGCCCCGACAGGGGCAATCAGCCCCAGTATTTT.

As for this clonotype: A much larger clone differs by one base, so this may be a read error. The chain links TRBV14 to TRBJ1-1; D gene uncertain. Germline-derived CDR1 and CDR2 are SGHDN and FVKESK. The CDR3 has 14 amino acids. The germline V and J ends were trimmed by 1 base and 7 bases, with 13 bases remaining between them. The CDR3 here is CASSQVGPSCEAFF. Written as DNA, the CDR3 is TGTGCCAGCAGCCAAGTGGGTCCGTCGTGTGAAGCTTTCTTT.

This clonotype was recorded once. One end of the junction varies from germline; a read error may be responsible. The CDR3 region is CASSLPGQGNYGYTF. The CDR3 DNA is TGTGCCAGCAGTCTACCGGGACAGGGCAACTATGGTTACACCTTC. The chain combines TRBV28 with TRBJ1-2; TRBD1 matches at 9 bases. The CDR3 totals 15 residues. CDR1 is MDHEN, CDR2 SYDVKM, per germline.

Turning to this clonotype: Lacking the conserved final phenylalanine or tryptophan, this CDR3 likely reflects a read error. The genes are TRBV5-1 and TRBJ2-2; maybe TRBD2 (5 bases). Germline V CDR1 and CDR2: SGHRS, YFSETQ. V dropped 2 bases and J dropped 4 bases, with 12 bases sitting between them. The length of the CDR3 is 15 residues. The CDR3 reads CASSFGSAGTGELFI. CDR3 DNA sequence: TGCGCCAGCAGCTTTGGTAGCGCGGGCACCGGGGAGCTGTTTATT.

This clonotype came up a few times. One base away lies a much larger clone, so this may be a sequencing read error. J is TRBJ2-2 and V is TRBV20-1; D remains unclear. Per the germline V gene, CDR1 is DFQATT and CDR2 is SNEGSKA (reference sequence). V lost 7 bases and J lost 4, with 10 bases in between. CDR3 size: 12 residues. The CDR3, as DNA: TGCAGTGTTAGCACAGTCACCGGGGAGCTGTTTTTT. Translating it yields CSVSTVTGELFF.

This clonotype has more than one count but fewer than ten. In this CDR3 the conserved last residue, phenylalanine or tryptophan, is missing, so a read error is likely. The J gene is TRBJ1-2, the V gene TRBV29-1, with TRBD1 matching over 7 bases. Germline assignment: CDR1 SQVTM and CDR2 ANQGSEA. This CDR3 contains 12 residues. The CDR3 protein is CSIEMSGGGYTL. CDR3 nucleotide sequence: TGCAGCATTGAGATGTCAGGGGGTGGCTACACCCTC.

For this clonotype: This CDR3 is missing its conserved last phenylalanine or tryptophan, likely due to a read error. The V call is TRBV20-1, the J call TRBJ1-5, with no clear D. Germline lookup yields CDR1 DFQATT and CDR2 SNEGSKA (reference sequence). The CDR3 totals 12 residues. The CDR3 reads CSVGRRNQPQHS. The CDR3 nucleotides are TGCAGCGTCGGGAGACGCAATCAGCCCCAGCATTCT.

In regard to this clonotype: With a much larger clone just one base away, this may be a read error. This rearrangement joins TRBV7-2 to TRBJ2-7, with 9 bases matching TRBD2. CDR1 and CDR2 (germline): SGHTA, FQGNSA. The CDR3 length is 15 residues. Unmatched junction bases numbered 8, after V lost 7 bases and J lost 1 base. Here the CDR3 DNA reads TGTGCCAGCACCACAGGACTAGCGAGGTCCTACGAGCAGTACTTC. As protein: CASTTGLARSYEQYF.

Of note for this clonotype: The junction departs from the called germline gene at one end, perhaps through a read error. This chain links TRBV4-3 with TRBJ1-5, with unresolved D. The CDR3 has 16 amino acids. Germline V gives CDR1 LGHNA, CDR2 YSLEER. DNA for the CDR3: TGCACCAGCAGCCAACATGGGCCACGGGGTAATCAGCCCCAGCATTTT. Amino acid sequence: CTSSQHGPRGNQPQHF.

This chain connects TRBV7-9 to TRBJ1-5; 8 nucleotides agree with TRBD1. The CDR3 is made up of 14 amino acids. Per the germline V gene, CDR1 is SEHNR and CDR2 is FQNEAQ (reference sequence). J gave up 7 bases and V 6 bases, and 8 bases lay outside the gene matches. The CDR3, as DNA: TGTGCCAGCAGGGAGACAGGGGAAGGCCAGCCCCAGCATTTT. Translation: CASRETGEGQPQHF.

Only a few counts were recorded for this clonotype. An end of the junction differs from the germline gene, which may be a read error. The CDR3 region is CASSQDSGVTLETQYF. The DNA of the CDR3 is TGCGCCAGCAGCCAAGATTCGGGAGTAACCCTGGAGACCCAGTATTTC. This chain uses TRBV4-1 with TRBJ2-5, with a possible D match to TRBD2 (6 bases). The germline gives CDR1 MGHRA, CDR2 YSYEKL. The CDR3 sequence is 16 residues long.

In regard to this clonotype: The junction shows a germline mismatch at one end, possibly a read error. This chain joins TRBV5-4 and TRBJ2-1; the D call may be TRBD1 or TRBD2 (5 bases each). This CDR3 is 14 amino acids long. Germline V lookup: CDR1 SGHNT, CDR2 YYREEE (reference sequence). CDR3 protein: CASSWERGDNEHFF. In nucleotides, the CDR3 is TGTGCCAGCAGCTGGGAGAGAGGGGATAATGAGCACTTCTTC.

As to this clonotype: Being one base from a much bigger clone, this may be a read error. The rearrangement links TRBV7-9 to TRBJ1-5, with TRBD1 identical over 7 bases. The CDR3 contains 14 residues. V gave up 3 bases and J gave up 11 bases; unmatched junction bases: 10. Germline CDR1 SEHNR, CDR2 FQNEAQ (reference sequence). The CDR3: CASSFGDRVESQHF. CDR3 DNA: TGTGCCAGCAGCTTCGGAGACAGGGTTGAGTCCCAGCATTTT.